These 2 T cell receptor beta chains originate from one sample sequenced in a study of blood T cell repertoires in COVID-19. Sequenced by immunoSEQ multiplex PCR; TCRdb stores in-frame clones only, minus some. The table lists over 130,000 clones, less than 90% of them singletons. What was sequenced was peripheral blood. These receptors came from a human donor with COVID-19, enrolled during active disease. The donor label of this sample is uncertain.

The chain is built from TRBV9 and TRBJ2-5, with a weak D call TRBD2 (6 bases). This CDR3 is built from 17 residues. The V end lost 0 bases, the J end lost 5 bases, and 20 bases lay between the germline ends. CDR1 and CDR2 from the germline V gene are SGDLS and YYNGEE. The CDR3 sequence: CASSVGPLGGPGETQYF. As DNA, the CDR3 is TGTGCCAGCAGCGTAGGGCCCCTGGGGGGTCCGGGTGAGACCCAGTACTTC.

The gene calls are TRBV7-9 and TRBJ1-1, with D perhaps matching TRBD1 (5 bases). Per germline, CDR1 SEHNR and CDR2 FQNEAQ (reference sequence). The CDR3 contains 13 residues. V dropped 5 bases and J dropped 1 base, with 8 bases sitting between them. The CDR3 region has the DNA TGTGCCAGCAGCCGCACAGGGAACACTGAAGCTTTCTTT. It specifies CASSRTGNTEAFF.